What follows are 24 T cell receptor beta chains derived from one specimen sequenced in a study of CD8 T cells in Susac syndrome. RNA in amounts of roughly 0.5 to 1 ug was reverse transcribed with random hexamers. MiXCR, run by TCRdb on the immunoSEQ multiplex PCR reads, gives a single entry per CDR3 protein. Among roughly 180,000 distinct CDR3 sequences listed, about 95% were seen once. The specimen sequenced was CD4+ T cells from PBMCs. The receptors shown here come from a human donor in good health.

The chain couples TRBV5-1 to TRBJ2-7, with 7 bases matching TRBD2. CDR3 length: 13 residues. J was trimmed by 1 base and V by 6 bases; bases with no gene match: 4. Germline CDR1 reads SGHRS; CDR2 reads YFSETQ. The CDR3 DNA reads as TGCGCCAGCAATGTGGGGGGGTCCTACGAGCAGTACTTC. This encodes CASNVGGSYEQYF.

V is TRBV19 and J is TRBJ2-3; 8 positions agree with TRBD2. This CDR3 spans 15 amino acids. V dropped 3 bases and J dropped 5; count of bases not matched to a gene: 7. Germline lookup yields CDR1 LNHDA and CDR2 SQIVND (reference sequence). DNA of the CDR3: TGTGCCAGTAGTATTCCCGCGGGAGGTGTAGATACGCAGTATTTT. It yields the protein CASSIPAGGVDTQYF.

The chain employs TRBV29-1 and TRBJ1-2, with D possibly matching TRBD1 (5 bases). The V gene lost 5 bases and the J gene lost 6 bases, with 16 bases spanning the gap. The CDR3 extends over 13 amino acids. Germline V CDR1 and CDR2: SQVTM, ANQGSEA. Here the CDR3 reads CSVWVREGDGYTF. For the CDR3, the DNA is TGCAGCGTTTGGGTCAGGGAAGGTGATGGCTACACCTTC.

The rearrangement uses TRBV30 and TRBJ2-2; no clear D. CDR3 size: 12 residues. Germline CDR1 reads GTSNPN; CDR2 reads SVGIG (reference sequence). Trimming took 7 bases from V and 5 from J, leaving 11 bases between them. The CDR3 loop reads CAYTSGTGELFF. As DNA, the CDR3 is TGTGCCTATACCTCTGGGACCGGGGAGCTGTTTTTT.

The chain is built from TRBV23-1 and TRBJ2-2; no reliable D call. TRBV23-1 is an open reading frame, and its role is uncertain. Trimming removed 1 base from V and 5 bases from J, with 2 bases in between. The CDR3 extends over 12 amino acids. This CDR3 is CASSQWTGELFF. The CDR3 region has the DNA TGCGCCAGCAGTCAATGGACCGGGGAGCTGTTTTTT.

V usage is TRBV12-3 or TRBV12-4 and J usage is TRBJ1-5, with 8 bases lining up with TRBD1. The CDR3 consists of 14 residues. Trimming at V came to 5 bases and at J to 6 bases, leaving 6 bases not matched to a gene. CDR3 DNA: TGTGCCAGCAGTCCGGACAGGGTAGGTCAGCCCCAGCATTTT. This translates into CASSPDRVGQPQHF.

V is TRBV29-1 and J is TRBJ2-5; tentative D call: TRBD1 (6 bases). Deletions cut 5 bases from V and 1 base from J, with 14 bases between. Germline CDR1 is SQVTM and CDR2 is ANQGSEA. The CDR3 totals 14 residues. The CDR3 region is CSVLPGTPQETQYF. The CDR3, as DNA: TGCAGCGTTCTCCCCGGGACACCCCAAGAGACCCAGTACTTC.

The chain combines TRBV30 with TRBJ2-5; 7 nucleotides line up with TRBD1. Germline-derived CDR1 and CDR2 are GTSNPN and SVGIG (reference sequence). Germline trimming cut 3 bases from V and 1 base from J; bases unmatched to any gene: 5. This CDR3 is 14 amino acids long. The chain's CDR3 is CAWSLGQPQETQYF. The CDR3 bases are TGTGCCTGGAGCCTGGGACAGCCCCAAGAGACCCAGTACTTC. Combining the CDR3 with reference TRBV30 and TRBJ2-5 gives the whole variable domain SQTIHQWPATLVQPVGSPLSLECTVEGTSNPNLYWYRQAAGRGLQLLFYSVGIGQISSEVPQNLSASRPQDRQFILSSKKLLLSDSGFYLCAWSLGQPQETQYFGPGTRLLVL.

This clonotype was recorded only once. The V call is TRBV27, the J call TRBJ2-7; D remains unclear. V was cut by 9 bases and J by 0 bases, with 15 bases left in between. The CDR3 totals 14 residues. CDR1 MNHEY and CDR2 SMNVEV come from the germline V gene (reference sequence). The CDR3 coding sequence is TGTGCCAGGAGATTCGGAGTCATCTCCTACGAGCAGTACTTC. This encodes CARRFGVISYEQYF.

The chain recombines TRBV29-1 with TRBJ2-1, with D possibly being TRBD1 (7 bases). V lost 6 bases to trimming and J lost 1 base, with 16 bases between them. The CDR3 sequence is 15 residues long. Germline V gene data show CDR1 as SQVTM and CDR2 as ANQGSEA. The CDR3 spells CSVDLQGGSYNEQFF. CDR3 coding DNA: TGCAGCGTCGATCTTCAGGGGGGATCCTACAATGAGCAGTTCTTC.

This clonotype was detected once. The chain carries TRBV20-1 and TRBJ2-3, with D possibly being TRBD2 (6 bases). CDR3 size: 15 residues. V was cut by 3 bases and J by 4 bases, with 17 bases left in between. From germline, CDR1 is DFQATT and CDR2 SNEGSKA (reference sequence). This chain's CDR3 is CSARALRWGADTQYF. The CDR3, as DNA: TGCAGTGCTAGGGCCCTCAGGTGGGGGGCAGATACGCAGTATTTT.

V and J are TRBV9 and TRBJ2-1; D unresolved. Germline CDR1 and CDR2: SGDLS and YYNGEE. The CDR3 totals 18 residues. Trimming left V 4 bases short and J 0 bases short, with 20 bases between. CDR3 sequence: CASSPAQDSFSSYNEQFF. The CDR3 DNA is TGTGCCAGCAGCCCCGCCCAAGACTCTTTCAGCTCCTACAATGAGCAGTTCTTC.

The chain couples TRBV9 to TRBJ2-3; D remains ambiguous. Germline CDR1 is SGDLS and CDR2 is YYNGEE. The CDR3 runs 14 residues. Deletions cut 1 base from V and 2 bases from J, with 8 bases between. CDR3 DNA: TGTGCCAGCAGCGTACTCTCATCCACAGATACGCAGTATTTT. It yields the protein CASSVLSSTDTQYF.

The chain is built from TRBV20-1 and TRBJ2-3, with D possibly being TRBD1 or TRBD2 (5 bases each). V dropped 6 bases and J dropped 0 bases, with 16 bases sitting between them. The CDR3 consists of 15 residues. CDR1 and CDR2 (germline): DFQATT, SNEGSKA (reference sequence). This CDR3 reads CSAPRGAESTDTQYF. CDR3 coding DNA: TGCAGTGCCCCGAGGGGCGCAGAGAGCACAGATACGCAGTATTTT.

The rearrangement links TRBV29-1 to TRBJ2-4; D uncertain. This CDR3 region has 12 residues. Trimming removed 1 base from V and 8 bases from J, with 9 bases in between. Germline V gene data show CDR1 as SQVTM and CDR2 as ANQGSEA. CDR3 bases: TGCAGCGTTGAAGGGCAGTTAGACATTCAGTACTTC. Amino acids: CSVEGQLDIQYF. The full variable domain, with the rest looked up from reference TRBV29-1 and TRBJ2-4, is SAVISQKPSRDICQRGTSLTIQCQVDSQVTMMFWYRQQPGQSLTLIATANQGSEATYESGFVIDKFPISRPNLTFSTLTVSNMSPEDSSIYLCSVEGQLDIQYFGAGTRLSVL.

There are a few counts of this clonotype. This chain joins TRBV5-4 and TRBJ2-2; D gene unclear. This CDR3 comprises 14 residues. Germline CDR1 SGHNT, CDR2 YYREEE (reference sequence). With 0 bases removed from V and 4 bases from J, the gap between germline ends came to 7 bases. DNA for the CDR3: TGTGCCAGCAGCTTGGGACTTTTCACCGGGGAGCTGTTTTTT. It codes for CASSLGLFTGELFF.

The V gene is TRBV28, the J gene TRBJ2-3, with 8 bases lining up with TRBD2. CDR3 length: 14 amino acids. Germline V gives CDR1 MDHEN, CDR2 SYDVKM. V was clipped by 6 bases and J by 1 base; unmatched bases: 3. The chain's CDR3 is CASRLTSGTDTQYF. The CDR3 DNA reads as TGTGCCAGCAGATTGACTAGCGGCACAGATACGCAGTATTTT.

This CDR3 is CASRNTGALHEQYF. CDR3 sequence (DNA): TGTGCCAGCAGAAATACAGGGGCCCTACACGAGCAGTACTTC. J is TRBJ2-7 and V is TRBV7-9; TRBD1 matches 7 bases. Unmatched junction bases numbered 10, after V lost 6 bases and J lost 5 bases. The germline gives CDR1 SEHNR, CDR2 FQNEAQ (reference sequence). CDR3 length: 14 residues.

The V and J genes are TRBV20-1 and TRBJ2-7; 8 nucleotides line up with TRBD1. V shed 5 bases, J shed 2 bases, and the junction held 11 bases outside the gene matches. CDR3 length: 15 amino acids. From germline, CDR1 is DFQATT and CDR2 SNEGSKA (reference sequence). This CDR3 reads CSAPSFETGAYEQYF. CDR3 in DNA: TGCAGTGCTCCCTCATTCGAGACAGGGGCCTACGAGCAGTACTTC.

The V and J genes are TRBV19 and TRBJ2-7; TRBD2 agrees at 10 bases. The CDR3 has 15 amino acids. V trimming: 3 bases; J trimming: 0 bases; junction bases outside the gene matches: 2. CDR1 LNHDA and CDR2 SQIVND come from the germline V gene (reference sequence). CDR3 DNA: TGTGCCAGTAGTATTCTAGCGGGGGACTCCTACGAGCAGTACTTC. It is translated as CASSILAGDSYEQYF.

The gene calls are TRBV29-1 and TRBJ1-3; D is uncertain. Per germline, CDR1 SQVTM and CDR2 ANQGSEA. CDR3 size: 14 residues. With 4 bases removed from V and 1 base from J, the gap between germline ends came to 11 bases. For the CDR3, the DNA is TGCAGCGTTGGAAGTGGGTTATCTGGAAACACCATATATTTT. Protein: CSVGSGLSGNTIYF.

The V and J genes are TRBV20-1 and TRBJ2-1; D is unclear. Between the trimmed V and J ends, which lost 8 bases and 4 bases, there was a span of 6 bases. Germline CDR1 is DFQATT and CDR2 is SNEGSKA (reference sequence). This CDR3 has 10 residues. CDR3 region: CSSKYNEQFF. Here the CDR3 DNA reads TGCAGTTCCAAGTACAATGAGCAGTTCTTC.

The DNA for the CDR3 is TGTGCCACCAGTGATCGCCGACAGGGGGCAGGGAAGACCCAGTACTTC. Amino acid sequence: CATSDRRQGAGKTQYF. The rearrangement links TRBV24-1 to TRBJ2-5, with 10 bases lining up with TRBD1. Trimming removed 3 bases from V and 6 bases from J; junction bases left unmatched: 9. CDR1 KGHDR and CDR2 SFDVKD come from the germline V gene. The CDR3 is 16 residues long.

This sequence joins TRBV4-3 and TRBJ2-1, with D perhaps matching TRBD1 (7 bases). This CDR3 is 15 amino acids long. The V end was cut by 4 bases, the J end by 8 bases, with 18 bases between. Germline CDR1 is LGHNA and CDR2 is YSLEER. DNA of the CDR3: TGCGCCAGCAGCCCCCTCAGAGGGGGCGGGGATGAGCAGTTCTTC. This codes for CASSPLRGGGDEQFF.